This T cell receptor (beta chain) was recorded in a study of blood T cells in healthy people across ages. Combining a sample-barcoded 5' primer with a J-beta primer mix, a second PCR ran for about 7 to 11 cycles. From the 5' RACE reads, TCRdb called clonotypes with MiXCR, one entry per CDR3 protein. The profile shows about 1.4 million distinct CDR3 sequences, 55% to 75% of them singletons. With V trimmed by 5 bases and J by 9 bases, 12 bases remained unmatched. The CDR3 loop spans 15 amino acids. Germline V lookup: CDR1 SGHTA, CDR2 FQGNSA. The chain joins TRBV7-2 to TRBJ2-1; 8 bases map to TRBD2. This TCR was recovered from a man in his late teens or twenties in good health. The sequenced sample was blood. The CDR3: CASSKRTSLVGEQFF. CDR3 bases: TGTGCCAGCAGCAAAAGGACTAGCCTGGTTGGTGAGCAGTTCTTC.